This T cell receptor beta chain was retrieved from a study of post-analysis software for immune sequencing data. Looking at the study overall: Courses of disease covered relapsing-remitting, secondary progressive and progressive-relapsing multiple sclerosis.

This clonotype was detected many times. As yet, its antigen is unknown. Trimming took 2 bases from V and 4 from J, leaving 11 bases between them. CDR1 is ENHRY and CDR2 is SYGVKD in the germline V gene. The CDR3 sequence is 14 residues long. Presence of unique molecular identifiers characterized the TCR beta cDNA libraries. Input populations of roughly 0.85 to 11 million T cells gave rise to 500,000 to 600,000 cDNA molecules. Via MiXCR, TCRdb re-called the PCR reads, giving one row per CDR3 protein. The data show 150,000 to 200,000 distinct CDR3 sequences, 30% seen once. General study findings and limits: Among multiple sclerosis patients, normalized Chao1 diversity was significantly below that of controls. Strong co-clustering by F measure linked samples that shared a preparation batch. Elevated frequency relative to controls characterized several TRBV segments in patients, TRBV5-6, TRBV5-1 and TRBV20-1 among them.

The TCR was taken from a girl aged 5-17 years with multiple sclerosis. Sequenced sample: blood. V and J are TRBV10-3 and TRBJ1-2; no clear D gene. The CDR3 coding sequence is TGTGCCATCAGTGAGGGAGTGACGGGCTATGGCTACACCTTC. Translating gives CAISEGVTGYGYTF.